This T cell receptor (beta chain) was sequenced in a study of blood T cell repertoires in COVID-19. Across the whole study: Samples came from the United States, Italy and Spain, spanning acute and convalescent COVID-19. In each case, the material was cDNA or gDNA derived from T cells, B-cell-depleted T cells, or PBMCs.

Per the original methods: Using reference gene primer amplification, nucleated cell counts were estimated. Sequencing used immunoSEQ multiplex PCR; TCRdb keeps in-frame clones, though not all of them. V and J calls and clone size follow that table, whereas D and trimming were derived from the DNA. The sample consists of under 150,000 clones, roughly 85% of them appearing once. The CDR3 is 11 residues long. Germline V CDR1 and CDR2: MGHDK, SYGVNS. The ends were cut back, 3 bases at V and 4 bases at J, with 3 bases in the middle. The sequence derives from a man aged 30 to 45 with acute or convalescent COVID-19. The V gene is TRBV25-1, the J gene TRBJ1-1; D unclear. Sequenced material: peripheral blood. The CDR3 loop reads CASSDITEAFF. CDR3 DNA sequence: TGTGCCAGCAGTGATATCACTGAAGCTTTCTTT. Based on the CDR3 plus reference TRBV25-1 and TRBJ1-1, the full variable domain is EADIYQTPRYLVIGTGKKITLECSQTMGHDKMYWYQQDPGMELHLIHYSYGVNSTEKGDLSSESTVSRIRTEHFPLTLESARPSHTSQYLCASSDITEAFFGQGTRLTVV.